These 16 T cell receptor beta chains were sequenced from one sample in a study of CD8+ T cells in alopecia areata. Documented treatment: oral pan-JAK inhibitor, 5-10 mg twice daily. Extracted from the samples, RNA was reverse transcribed into cDNA to serve as the sequencing template. Method: immunoSEQ multiplex PCR; TCRdb's copy keeps in-frame clones and lacks some. In the table there are fewer than 350,000 clones, roughly 64% of which are singletons. Here the sequenced sample was CD4+ T cells sorted from blood, taken at week 24, from a patient treated with tofacitinib. All receptors come from a human donor with alopecia areata.

This clone occurred a few times. The rearrangement links TRBV5-1 to TRBJ1-2; perhaps TRBD1 as D (5 bases). V was trimmed by 0 bases and J by 0 bases, leaving 9 bases between them. The germline V gene has CDR1 SGHRS and CDR2 YFSETQ. The CDR3 is made up of 15 amino acids. Here the CDR3 DNA reads TGCGCCAGCAGCTTGGTTGGGGGACCTAACTATGGCTACACCTTC. Translating it yields CASSLVGGPNYGYTF.

This sequence joins TRBV9 and TRBJ1-2; possibly TRBD1 for D (6 bases). V lost 4 bases, J lost 8 bases, and 18 bases lay in between. Germline V gene data show CDR1 as SGDLS and CDR2 as YYNGEE. This CDR3 spans 14 amino acids. The CDR3 region has the DNA TGTGCCAGCAGCTCCCGGACAGCCCCCAGGGGCTACACCTTC. Translation gives CASSSRTAPRGYTF.

The chain links TRBV5-1 to TRBJ1-1, with D unclear. Germline CDR1 and CDR2: SGHRS and YFSETQ. CDR3 length equals 13 residues. Deletions cut 4 bases from V and 3 bases from J, with 10 bases between. CDR3 nucleotides: TGCGCCAGCAGCCCGGCCGGGGACACTGAAGCTTTCTTT. It yields the protein CASSPAGDTEAFF.

This chain uses TRBV15 with TRBJ1-2; the D gene is possibly TRBD1 (6 bases). The CDR3 spans 15 residues. Trimming cost V 0 bases and J 7 bases, with 15 bases left between them. CDR1 is LNHNV, CDR2 YYDKDF, per germline (reference sequence). CDR3 sequence: CATSRDREGGSGYTF. The CDR3 nucleotides read TGTGCCACCAGCAGAGATAGGGAGGGGGGCTCTGGCTACACCTTC.

The rearrangement joins TRBV5-1 to TRBJ2-3, with TRBD2 as a possible D gene (5 bases). The ends were cut back, 4 bases at V and 4 bases at J, with 10 bases in the middle. This CDR3 is built from 13 residues. Germline V gene data show CDR1 as SGHRS and CDR2 as YFSETQ. The CDR3 coding sequence is TGCGCCAGCAGCCCCACGAGGGCAGATACGCAGTATTTT. This encodes CASSPTRADTQYF.

The gene calls are TRBV5-4 and TRBJ1-2; no reliable D call. CDR3 length equals 13 residues. With 3 bases removed from V and 2 bases from J, the gap between germline ends came to 8 bases. Germline CDR1 SGHNT, CDR2 YYREEE (reference sequence). The CDR3 loop reads CASSYRANYGYTF. Written as DNA, the CDR3 is TGTGCCAGCAGCTACCGGGCCAACTATGGCTACACCTTC.

This clone was seen more than once but under ten times. The chain joins TRBV10-2 to TRBJ1-1; D ambiguous. The CDR3 runs 15 residues. Deletions cut 4 bases from V and 7 bases from J, with 19 bases between. Germline CDR1 is WSHSY and CDR2 is SAAADI. CDR3 loop: CASSVYPRQFGEAFF. In nucleotides, the CDR3 is TGCGCCAGCAGTGTTTACCCCCGGCAGTTCGGTGAAGCTTTCTTT.

This clone was detected only a few times. The chain combines TRBV6-5 with TRBJ1-6; D is unresolved. Germline CDR1 and CDR2: MNHEY and SVGAGI. Trimming pared 0 bases from V and 13 bases from J, leaving 7 bases between. The CDR3 extends over 12 amino acids. The CDR3 loop is CASSYSTRPLHF. Here the CDR3 DNA reads TGTGCCAGCAGTTACTCCACTAGGCCCCTCCACTTT.

The V call is TRBV19, the J call TRBJ2-5; D is ambiguous. The length of the CDR3 is 11 residues. V gave up 6 bases and J gave up 3 bases, with 5 bases separating them. From germline, CDR1 is LNHDA and CDR2 SQIVND (reference sequence). The CDR3 region has the DNA TGTGCCAGTAGCCTAGAAGAGACCCAGTACTTC. Protein sequence: CASSLEETQYF.

This chain joins TRBV30 and TRBJ1-4; no clear D gene. Germline V gene lookup returns CDR1 GTSNPN and CDR2 SVGIG (reference sequence). The CDR3 contains 12 residues. Trimming stripped 3 bases from V and 8 bases from J, with 10 bases between. The CDR3 bases are TGTGCCTGGAGAGAATACCGGGAAAAACTGTTTTTT. Translation: CAWREYREKLFF.

The genes are TRBV6-1 and TRBJ2-3; D perhaps matches TRBD1 (5 bases). The CDR3 is made up of 15 amino acids. The germline V and J ends were trimmed by 0 bases and 0 bases, with 7 bases remaining between them. Looked up from germline, CDR1 is MNHNS and CDR2 is SASEGT. The CDR3 spells CASSEAPGSTDTQYF. For the CDR3, the DNA is TGTGCCAGCAGTGAAGCGCCAGGGAGCACAGATACGCAGTATTTT.

The chain uses TRBV29-1 and TRBJ2-3; TRBD2 agrees at 9 bases. Per the germline V gene, CDR1 is SQVTM and CDR2 is ANQGSEA. The trim removed 0 bases at V and 2 bases at J, leaving 6 bases unmatched. The CDR3 is 16 amino acids. The CDR3 bases are TGCAGCGTTGAAGATCTAGAGCGGGGGGCCACAGATACGCAGTATTTT. It yields the protein CSVEDLERGATDTQYF.

The chain carries TRBV5-1 and TRBJ2-5; possible D gene TRBD1, 5 bases. The germline gives CDR1 SGHRS, CDR2 YFSETQ. This CDR3 is 15 amino acids long. Trimming took off 4 bases at V and 5 bases at J, with 18 bases between the two ends. In nucleotides, the CDR3 is TGCGCCAGCAGCGCTATACAGGTCTTCGGGGAGACCCAGTACTTC. Its translation: CASSAIQVFGETQYF.

The V and J genes are TRBV30 and TRBJ1-1; D gene ambiguous. The V gene's germline CDR1 is GTSNPN and CDR2 SVGIG (reference sequence). V dropped 2 bases and J dropped 6 bases, with 7 bases sitting between them. The CDR3 has 11 residues. The CDR3 bases are TGTGCCTGGAGTTACCAGCCTGAAGCTTTCTTT. It encodes CAWSYQPEAFF.

This chain uses TRBV11-2 with TRBJ2-1; D is uncertain. Germline values: CDR1 SGHAT, CDR2 FQNNGV. There are 15 residues in the CDR3. The V end lost 0 bases, the J end lost 4 bases, and 10 bases lay between the germline ends. The CDR3 region has the DNA TGTGCCAGCAGCTTAGAACCGGGCTTTTACAATGAGCAGTTCTTC. Translated, it gives CASSLEPGFYNEQFF. Full variable domain (outside the CDR3, taken from reference TRBV11-2 and TRBJ2-1): EAGVAQSPRYKIIEKRQSVAFWCNPISGHATLYWYQQILGQGPKLLIQFQNNGVVDDSQLPKDRFSAERLKGVDSTLKIQPAKLEDSAVYLCASSLEPGFYNEQFFGPGTRLTVL.

This chain connects TRBV30 to TRBJ2-3; 13 nucleotides agree with TRBD2. CDR1 is GTSNPN and CDR2 is SVGIG in the germline V gene (reference sequence). The CDR3 sequence is 16 residues long. The ends lost 8 bases at V and 3 bases at J; junction bases unmatched: 11. CDR3 in amino acids: CARAGTSGDWTDTQYF. CDR3 bases: TGTGCCCGCGCCGGGACTAGCGGGGATTGGACAGATACGCAGTATTTT.